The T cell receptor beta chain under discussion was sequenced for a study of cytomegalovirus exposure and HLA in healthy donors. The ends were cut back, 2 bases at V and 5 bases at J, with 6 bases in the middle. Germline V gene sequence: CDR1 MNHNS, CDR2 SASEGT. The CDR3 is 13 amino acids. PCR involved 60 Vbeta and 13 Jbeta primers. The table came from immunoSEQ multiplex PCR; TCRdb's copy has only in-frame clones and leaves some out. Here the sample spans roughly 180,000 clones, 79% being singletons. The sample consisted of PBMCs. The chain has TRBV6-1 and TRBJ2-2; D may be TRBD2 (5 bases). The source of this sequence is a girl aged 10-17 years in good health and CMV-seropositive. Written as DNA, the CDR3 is TGTGCCAGCAGTGAAACGGGGACCGGGGAGCTGTTTTTT. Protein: CASSETGTGELFF.